The rows below give T cell receptor beta chains drawn from one sample of a study of T-cell reconstitution after alpha-beta-depleted transplantation in children. Each CDR3 protein gets one entry after TCRdb re-called the PCR reads with MiXCR. The data hold fewer than 400,000 distinct CDR3 sequences, with approximately 20% observed a single time. This specimen was PBMCs from the stem cell graft donor, taken from the stem cell graft. The source is a human donor who donated a stem cell graft to a child with acute myeloid leukemia. Each CDR3 is given with its conserved first and last residue. Fields, in order: clone size, V gene, CDR3 length, D gene, J gene, CDR3 protein, CDR3 DNA. The D gene is left open where the match is weak. Clone size is not always given. Where it is, it says once, few, many or a class for expanded clones.

size: few; V: TRBV5-1; length: 15; D: TRBD2; J: TRBJ2-1; CDR3: CASSLEPSGSAEQFF; DNA: TGCGCCAGCAGCTTGGAGCCTAGCGGGAGTGCTGAGCAGTTCTTC
size: many; V: TRBV20-1; length: 14; D: TRBD1; J: TRBJ1-1; CDR3: CRVKGTGGDTEAFF; DNA: TGCAGAGTAAAGGGGACAGGGGGGGACACTGAAGCTTTCTTT
size: many; V: TRBV20-1; length: 13; D: -; J: TRBJ1-1; CDR3: CSAPRDGNTEAFF; DNA: TGCAGTGCGCCCCGGGACGGTAACACTGAAGCTTTCTTT
size: few; V: TRBV12-3/TRBV12-4; length: 12; D: -; J: TRBJ2-1; CDR3: CASSSQRREQFF; DNA: TGTGCCAGCAGTTCTCAGCGGCGTGAGCAGTTCTTC
size: few; V: TRBV29-1; length: 13; D: -; J: TRBJ1-1; CDR3: CSVGGKSNTEAFF; DNA: TGCAGCGTTGGCGGGAAATCTAACACTGAAGCTTTCTTT
size: -; V: TRBV13; length: 12; D: -; J: TRBJ2-7; CDR3: CASSLGHRKKYF; DNA: TGTGCCAGCAGCTTAGGTCACAGGAAAAAGTACTTC
size: few; V: TRBV24-1; length: 16; D: -; J: TRBJ2-7; CDR3: CATSDRDTVGLYEQYF; DNA: TGTGCCACCAGTGACCGGGACACGGTAGGCCTCTACGAGCAGTACTTC
size: -; V: TRBV20-1; length: 16; D: TRBD2; J: TRBJ2-1; CDR3: CSASGLAVSSYNEQFF; DNA: TGCAGTGCTAGTGGGCTAGCGGTCTCCTCCTACAATGAGCAGTTCTTC
size: -; V: TRBV4-1; length: 15; D: -; J: TRBJ2-7; CDR3: CASSQSGSGFYEQYF; DNA: TGCGCCAGCAGCCAATCAGGGAGTGGCTTTTACGAGCAGTACTTC
size: -; V: TRBV10-3; length: 16; D: TRBD2; J: TRBJ2-5; CDR3: CAISPGLAGERETQYF; DNA: TGTGCCATCAGCCCGGGACTAGCGGGAGAACGGGAGACCCAGTACTTC
size: -; V: TRBV3-1; length: 17; D: TRBD2; J: TRBJ2-1; CDR3: CASSQDLGAGGYNEQFF; DNA: TGTGCCAGCAGCCAAGATCTGGGGGCGGGAGGGTACAATGAGCAGTTCTTC
size: many; V: TRBV9; length: 14; D: -; J: TRBJ2-7; CDR3: CASSEERGSYEQYF; DNA: TGTGCCAGCAGCGAAGAACGAGGCTCCTACGAGCAGTACTTC
size: many; V: TRBV11-2; length: 14; D: -; J: TRBJ2-1; CDR3: CASSLDYSYNEQFF; DNA: TGTGCCAGCAGCTTAGACTACTCCTACAATGAGCAGTTCTTC
size: once; V: TRBV11-2; length: 18; D: -; J: TRBJ2-6; CDR3: CASSLDGQGASGANVLTF; DNA: TGTGCCAGCAGCTTAGACGGCCAGGGAGCCTCCGGGGCCAACGTCCTGACTTTC
size: -; V: TRBV27; length: 15; D: -; J: TRBJ2-7; CDR3: CASSLAGTRSYEQYF; DNA: TGTGCCAGCAGTTTAGCGGGAACGCGGTCCTACGAGCAGTACTTC
size: few; V: TRBV20-1; length: 13; D: -; J: TRBJ2-5; CDR3: CSARAPSQETQYF; DNA: TGCAGTGCTAGAGCCCCCAGCCAAGAGACCCAGTACTTC
size: few; V: TRBV20-1; length: 15; D: -; J: TRBJ1-3; CDR3: CSATPRAVAGNTIYF; DNA: TGCAGTGCTACGCCTCGGGCTGTCGCTGGAAACACCATATATTTT
size: many; V: TRBV28; length: 17; D: -; J: TRBJ2-7; CDR3: CASSSSYGSSVTYEQYF; DNA: -
size: few; V: TRBV27; length: 13; D: -; J: TRBJ2-7; CDR3: CASSFTSLHEQYF; DNA: TGTGCCAGCAGTTTTACTAGCCTCCACGAGCAGTACTTC
size: few; V: TRBV28; length: 15; D: TRBD1; J: TRBJ1-5; CDR3: CASSITGVSNQPQHF; DNA: TGTGCCAGCAGTATCACAGGGGTTTCTAATCAGCCCCAGCATTTT
size: few; V: TRBV21-1; length: 14; D: -; J: TRBJ2-7; CDR3: CASSKVEGSYEQYF; DNA: TGTGCCAGCAGCAAAGTTGAAGGTTCCTACGAGCAGTACTTC
size: many; V: TRBV12-3/TRBV12-4; length: 14; D: -; J: TRBJ2-1; CDR3: CASTLSAGYNEQFF; DNA: TGTGCCAGCACGCTATCCGCGGGCTACAATGAGCAGTTCTTC
size: few; V: TRBV27; length: 13; D: TRBD1; J: TRBJ2-7; CDR3: CASSRQGGYEQYF; DNA: TGTGCCAGCAGCCGACAGGGGGGCTACGAGCAGTACTTC
size: -; V: TRBV10-3; length: 14; D: -; J: TRBJ2-2; CDR3: CAITPLDGTGELFF; DNA: TGTGCCATCACCCCACTAGATGGGACCGGGGAGCTGTTTTTT
size: many; V: TRBV13; length: 16; D: -; J: TRBJ1-5; CDR3: CASSLSTPGGGQPQHF; DNA: TGTGCCAGCAGCTTATCCACTCCCGGGGGGGGACAGCCCCAGCATTTT
size: many; V: TRBV7-2; length: 15; D: -; J: TRBJ2-1; CDR3: CASSLVAGRSNEQFF; DNA: TGTGCCAGCAGCTTAGTGGCGGGGAGGTCCAATGAGCAGTTCTTC
size: -; V: TRBV20-1; length: 19; D: TRBD2; J: TRBJ2-1; CDR3: CSARAPGLAGALTRNEQFF; DNA: TGCAGTGCTAGGGCTCCGGGACTAGCGGGAGCTCTTACCCGGAATGAGCAGTTCTTC
size: few; V: TRBV6-1; length: 14; D: -; J: TRBJ2-5; CDR3: CASSSGGPPETQYF; DNA: TGTGCCAGCAGCTCCGGCGGGCCCCCAGAGACCCAGTACTTC
size: few; V: TRBV28; length: 18; D: -; J: TRBJ1-5; CDR3: CASSLSVGLGAVDQPQHF; DNA: TGTGCCAGCAGTTTATCCGTTGGACTGGGGGCAGTGGATCAGCCCCAGCATTTT
size: few; V: TRBV7-9; length: 14; D: -; J: TRBJ2-2; CDR3: CASSPGRGDGELFF; DNA: TGTGCCAGCAGCCCAGGTCGGGGAGACGGGGAGCTGTTTTTT
size: few; V: TRBV20-1; length: 14; D: -; J: TRBJ1-4; CDR3: CSASSDRFGEKLFF; DNA: TGCAGTGCTAGTTCGGACCGTTTTGGAGAAAAACTGTTTTTT
size: few; V: TRBV28; length: 15; D: -; J: TRBJ2-7; CDR3: CASSLWPGTNYEQYF; DNA: TGTGCCAGCAGTTTATGGCCAGGGACCAATTACGAGCAGTACTTC
size: -; V: TRBV7-2; length: 15; D: -; J: TRBJ2-7; CDR3: CASSSPGVSSYEQYF; DNA: TGTGCCAGCAGCTCGCCAGGTGTTAGCTCCTACGAGCAGTACTTC
size: -; V: TRBV29-1; length: 13; D: -; J: TRBJ2-3; CDR3: CSVLRVPTDTQYF; DNA: TGCAGCGTTCTGCGGGTACCCACAGATACGCAGTATTTT
size: -; V: TRBV7-2; length: 15; D: -; J: TRBJ2-1; CDR3: CASSLSGVTYNEQFF; DNA: TGTGCCAGCAGCTTATCGGGGGTAACCTACAATGAGCAGTTCTTC
size: few; V: TRBV28; length: 15; D: TRBD1; J: TRBJ2-1; CDR3: CASSRDRVLGNEQFF; DNA: TGTGCCAGCAGTAGAGACAGGGTCCTTGGCAATGAGCAGTTCTTC
size: -; V: TRBV7-3; length: 15; D: TRBD2; J: TRBJ2-1; CDR3: CASSPSAGLTGEQFF; DNA: TGTGCCAGCAGCCCGTCAGCGGGATTAACGGGTGAGCAGTTCTTC
size: -; V: TRBV29-1; length: 15; D: TRBD2; J: TRBJ2-7; CDR3: CSVETGTSDYYEQYF; DNA: TGCAGCGTGGAAACCGGGACTAGCGACTACTACGAGCAGTACTTC
size: few; V: TRBV6-4; length: 13; D: -; J: TRBJ2-1; CDR3: CASSDWPDNEQFF; DNA: TGTGCCAGCAGTGACTGGCCCGACAATGAGCAGTTCTTC
size: few; V: TRBV20-1; length: 12; D: -; J: TRBJ2-1; CDR3: CSARPTFNEQFF; DNA: TGCAGTGCTAGGCCGACTTTCAATGAGCAGTTCTTC
size: -; V: TRBV7-3; length: 14; D: TRBD1; J: TRBJ2-1; CDR3: CASSTQGGYNEQFF; DNA: TGTGCCAGCAGCACACAGGGGGGCTACAATGAGCAGTTCTTC
size: few; V: TRBV6-1; length: 17; D: -; J: TRBJ2-2; CDR3: CASSLINKRANTGELFF; DNA: TGTGCCAGCAGCCTCATTAACAAGAGGGCGAACACCGGGGAGCTGTTTTTT
size: -; V: TRBV21-1; length: 18; D: -; J: TRBJ2-1; CDR3: CASSGRAVSDRGLDEQFF; DNA: TGTGCCAGCAGCGGGCGGGCAGTTTCGGACAGGGGGTTGGATGAGCAGTTCTTC
size: many; V: TRBV27; length: 15; D: -; J: TRBJ2-7; CDR3: CASSATRTADYEQYF; DNA: TGTGCCAGCAGTGCCACAAGGACCGCAGACTACGAGCAGTACTTC
size: -; V: TRBV4-2; length: 16; D: TRBD2; J: TRBJ2-3; CDR3: CASSQLLAGVADTQYF; DNA: TGTGCCAGCAGCCAGTTACTAGCGGGAGTCGCAGATACGCAGTATTTT
size: few; V: TRBV10-3; length: 16; D: TRBD1; J: TRBJ2-3; CDR3: CAISESLDRGSDTQYF; DNA: TGTGCCATCAGTGAGTCGCTGGACAGGGGATCAGATACGCAGTATTTT
size: few; V: TRBV6-1; length: 13; D: -; J: TRBJ1-1; CDR3: CASRRTMNTEAFF; DNA: TGTGCCAGCAGACGGACAATGAACACTGAAGCTTTCTTT
size: many; V: TRBV29-1; length: 14; D: TRBD2; J: TRBJ2-1; CDR3: CSVGGGRVGNEQFF; DNA: TGCAGCGTTGGGGGCGGGAGGGTTGGCAATGAGCAGTTCTTC
size: -; V: TRBV21-1; length: 16; D: -; J: TRBJ2-2; CDR3: CASSKGTGKATGELFF; DNA: TGTGCCAGCAGCAAAGGGACAGGGAAGGCGACCGGGGAGCTGTTTTTT
size: few; V: TRBV12-3/TRBV12-4; length: 12; D: -; J: TRBJ1-6; CDR3: CASLLGASPLHF; DNA: TGTGCCAGCCTCCTCGGGGCTTCACCCCTCCACTTT
size: -; V: TRBV29-1; length: 16; D: -; J: TRBJ1-1; CDR3: CSVQGKTRTVNTEAFF; DNA: TGCAGCGTTCAAGGTAAAACCCGGACCGTGAACACTGAAGCTTTCTTT
size: -; V: TRBV7-3; length: 14; D: TRBD1; J: TRBJ1-1; CDR3: CASSRNAGGTEAFF; DNA: TGTGCCAGCAGCCGAAACGCAGGGGGCACTGAAGCTTTCTTT
size: few; V: TRBV5-1; length: 15; D: -; J: TRBJ2-7; CDR3: CASSLEGVLEGEQYF; DNA: TGCGCCAGCAGCTTGGAAGGGGTTCTGGAAGGCGAGCAGTACTTC